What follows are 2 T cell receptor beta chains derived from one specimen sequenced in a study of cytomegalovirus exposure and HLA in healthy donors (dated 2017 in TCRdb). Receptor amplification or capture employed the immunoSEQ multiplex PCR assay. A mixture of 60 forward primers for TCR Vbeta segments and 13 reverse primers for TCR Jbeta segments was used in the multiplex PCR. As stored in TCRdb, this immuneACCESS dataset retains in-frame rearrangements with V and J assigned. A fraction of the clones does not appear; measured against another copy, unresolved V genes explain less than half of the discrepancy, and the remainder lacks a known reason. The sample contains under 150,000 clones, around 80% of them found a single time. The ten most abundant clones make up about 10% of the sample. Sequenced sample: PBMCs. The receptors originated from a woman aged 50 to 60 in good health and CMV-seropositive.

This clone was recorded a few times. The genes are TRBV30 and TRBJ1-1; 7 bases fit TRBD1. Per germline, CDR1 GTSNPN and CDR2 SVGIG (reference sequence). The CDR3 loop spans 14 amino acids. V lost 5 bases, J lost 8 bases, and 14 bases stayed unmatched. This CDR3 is CAWAGRLRGQEAFF. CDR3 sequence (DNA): TGTGCCTGGGCCGGCAGGTTGAGGGGGCAGGAAGCTTTCTTT.

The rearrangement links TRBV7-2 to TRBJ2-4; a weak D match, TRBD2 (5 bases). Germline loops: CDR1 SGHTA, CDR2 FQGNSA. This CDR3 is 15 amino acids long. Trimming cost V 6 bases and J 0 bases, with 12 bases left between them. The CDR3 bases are TGTGCCAGCAGAGACCCCCGGGGAGCCAAAAACATTCAGTACTTC. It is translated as CASRDPRGAKNIQYF.